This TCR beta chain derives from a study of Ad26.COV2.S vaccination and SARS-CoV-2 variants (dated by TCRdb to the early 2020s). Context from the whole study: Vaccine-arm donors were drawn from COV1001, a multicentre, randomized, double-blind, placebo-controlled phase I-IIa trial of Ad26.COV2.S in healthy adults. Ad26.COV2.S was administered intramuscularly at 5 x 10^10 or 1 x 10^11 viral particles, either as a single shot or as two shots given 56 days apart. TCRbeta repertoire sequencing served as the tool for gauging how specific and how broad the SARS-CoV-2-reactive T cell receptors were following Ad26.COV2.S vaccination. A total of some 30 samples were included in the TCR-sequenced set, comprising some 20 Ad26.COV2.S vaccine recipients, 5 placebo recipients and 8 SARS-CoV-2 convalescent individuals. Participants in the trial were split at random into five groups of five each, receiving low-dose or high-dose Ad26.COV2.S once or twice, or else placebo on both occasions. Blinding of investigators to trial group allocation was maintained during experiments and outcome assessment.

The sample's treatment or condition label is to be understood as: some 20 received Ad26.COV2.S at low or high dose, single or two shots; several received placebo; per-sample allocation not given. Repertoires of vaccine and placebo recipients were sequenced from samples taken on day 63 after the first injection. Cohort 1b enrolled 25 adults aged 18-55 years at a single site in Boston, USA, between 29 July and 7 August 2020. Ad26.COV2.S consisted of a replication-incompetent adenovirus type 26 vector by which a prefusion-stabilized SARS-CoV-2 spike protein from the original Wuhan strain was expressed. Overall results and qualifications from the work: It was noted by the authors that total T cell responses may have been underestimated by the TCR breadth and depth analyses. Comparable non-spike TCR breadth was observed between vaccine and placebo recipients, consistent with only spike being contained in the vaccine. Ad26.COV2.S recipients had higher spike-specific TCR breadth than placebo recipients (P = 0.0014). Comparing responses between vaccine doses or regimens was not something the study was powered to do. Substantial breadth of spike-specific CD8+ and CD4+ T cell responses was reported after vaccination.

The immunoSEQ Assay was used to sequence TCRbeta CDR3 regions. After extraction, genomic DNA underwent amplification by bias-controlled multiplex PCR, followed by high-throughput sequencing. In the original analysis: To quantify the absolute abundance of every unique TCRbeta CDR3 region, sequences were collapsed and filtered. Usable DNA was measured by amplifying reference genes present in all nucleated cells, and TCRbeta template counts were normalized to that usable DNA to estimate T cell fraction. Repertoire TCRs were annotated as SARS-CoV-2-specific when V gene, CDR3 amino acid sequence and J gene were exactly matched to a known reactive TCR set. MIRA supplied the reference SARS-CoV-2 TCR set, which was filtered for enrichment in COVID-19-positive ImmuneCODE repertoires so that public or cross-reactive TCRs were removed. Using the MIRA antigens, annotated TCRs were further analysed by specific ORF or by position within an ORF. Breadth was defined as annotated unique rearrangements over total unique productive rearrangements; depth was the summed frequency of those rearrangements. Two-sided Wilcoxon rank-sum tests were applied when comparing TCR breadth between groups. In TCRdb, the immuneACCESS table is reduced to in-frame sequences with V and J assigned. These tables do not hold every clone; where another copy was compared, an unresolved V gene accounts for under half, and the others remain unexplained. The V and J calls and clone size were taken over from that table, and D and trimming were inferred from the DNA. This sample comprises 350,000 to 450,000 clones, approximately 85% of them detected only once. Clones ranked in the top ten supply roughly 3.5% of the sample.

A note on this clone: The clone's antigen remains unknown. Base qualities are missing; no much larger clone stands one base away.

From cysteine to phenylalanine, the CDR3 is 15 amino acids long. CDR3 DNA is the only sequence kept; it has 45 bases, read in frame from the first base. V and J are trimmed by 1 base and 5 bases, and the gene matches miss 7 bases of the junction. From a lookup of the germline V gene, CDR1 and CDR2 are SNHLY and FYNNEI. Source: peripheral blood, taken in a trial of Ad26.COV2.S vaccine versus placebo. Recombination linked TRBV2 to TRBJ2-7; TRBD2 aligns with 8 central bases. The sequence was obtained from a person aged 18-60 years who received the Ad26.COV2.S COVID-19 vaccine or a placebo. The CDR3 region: CASSEVLGLVHEQYF. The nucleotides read TGTGCCAGCAGTGAAGTGTTGGGACTAGTCCACGAGCAGTACTTC.